These T cell receptor beta chains were read from a single sample in a study of blood T cell repertoires in COVID-19. Method: immunoSEQ multiplex PCR; TCRdb's copy keeps in-frame clones and lacks some. The sample gives more than 150,000 clones, 70% to 90% of which show up once; roughly 7.8% is in the top ten. Sequencing was done on a sample of peripheral blood. These receptors originate from a man in his sixties with acute or convalescent COVID-19. Each CDR3 is given with its conserved first and last residue. The D gene is left open where the match is weak. The listing skips clone size in some rows; elsewhere it reads once, few, many or a size class.

TRBV3-1/TRBV3-2,.,.,TRBJ2-3,TGTGCCAGCAGCCAAACAGGGACGGCCACAGATACGCAGTATTTT,CASSQTGTATDTQYF
TRBV4-1,TRBD2,few,TRBJ2-7,TGCGCCAGCAGCCAATCGCGGGAGCTCGAGCAGTACTTC,CASSQSRELEQYF
TRBV12-2,.,.,TRBJ2-1,TGTGCAAGTCGCTTAGCGGAACCGGGACTAGCGGGATGCGAACTTTACAATGAGCAGTTCTTC,CASRLAEPGLAGCELYNEQFF
TRBV6-1,.,.,TRBJ1-2,TGTGCCAGCAGTGAGTGGCCCCTTGGTGGCTACACCTTC,CASSEWPLGGYTF
TRBV13,.,.,TRBJ1-4,TGTGCCAGCAGCCCCGTCGGGAATGAAAAACTGTTTTTT,CASSPVGNEKLFF
TRBV5-1,TRBD2,.,TRBJ2-2,TGCGCCAGCAGCCGTCTAGCGGGAGAGGACACCGGGGAGCTGTTTTTT,CASSRLAGEDTGELFF
TRBV5-1,TRBD2,.,TRBJ2-2,TGCGCCAGCAGCCAACTTAGCGGGAGTTCCACCGGGGAGCTGTTTTTT,CASSQLSGSSTGELFF
TRBV28,.,.,TRBJ2-5,TGTGCCAGCAGTTTACCCTCGGGAATTATTGGCCTAACTCAAGAGACCCAGTACTTC,CASSLPSGIIGLTQETQYF
TRBV12-5,.,.,TRBJ2-1,TGTGCTAGTGGTCCCGCGGGCCAGCAGTTCTTC,CASGPAGQQFF
TRBV9,.,.,TRBJ1-2,TGTGCCAGCACCGGCGGGGCCTTATCTAACTATGGCTACACCTTC,CASTGGALSNYGYTF